Here is one T cell receptor (beta chain) with its context. As yet, its antigen is unknown. This sample is part of a study of shared clonotypes between healthy human individuals. Study observations and caveats: Even with large depth, rarefaction showed that sorted-subset sequencing was incomplete.

The germline V gene encodes CDR1 MDHEN and CDR2 SYDVKM. This CDR3 is built from 14 residues. Between the trimmed V and J ends, which lost 6 bases and 5 bases, there was a span of 14 bases. Deep-level settings were used for running the assay. Sequenced by immunoSEQ multiplex PCR; TCRdb stores in-frame clones only, minus some. The sample has 2 million to 2.5 million clones, roughly 93% seen once. The specimen sequenced was naive CD4+ T cells from PBMCs. The subset is: CD45RA+ positively selected. This clonotype was obtained from a man between 18 and 35 years old in good health. Some clones in this sample may be carry-over from other donors' samples. The rearrangement links TRBV28 to TRBJ1-5; a weak D match, TRBD1 (6 bases). CDR3 DNA sequence: TGTGCCAGCAGCCCAGACAGGATGGATCAGCCCCAGCATTTT. Residues: CASSPDRMDQPQHF. Variable domain in full (rest from reference TRBV28 and TRBJ1-5): DVKVTQSSRYLVKRTGEKVFLECVQDMDHENMFWYRQDPGLGLRLIYFSYDVKMKEKGDIPEGYSVSREKKERFSLILESASTNQTSMYLCASSPDRMDQPQHFGDGTRLSIL.